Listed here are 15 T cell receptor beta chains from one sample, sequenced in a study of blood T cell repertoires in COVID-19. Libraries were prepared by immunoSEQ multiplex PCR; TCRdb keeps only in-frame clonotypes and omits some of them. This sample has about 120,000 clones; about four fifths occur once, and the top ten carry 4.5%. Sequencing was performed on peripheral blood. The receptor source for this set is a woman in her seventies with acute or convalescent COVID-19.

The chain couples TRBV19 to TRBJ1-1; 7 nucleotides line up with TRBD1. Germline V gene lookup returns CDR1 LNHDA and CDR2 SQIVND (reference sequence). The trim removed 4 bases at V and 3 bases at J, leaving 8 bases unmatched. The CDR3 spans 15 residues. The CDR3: CASSNHRTGDTEAFF. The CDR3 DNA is TGTGCCAGTAGTAATCATAGGACAGGAGACACTGAAGCTTTCTTT.

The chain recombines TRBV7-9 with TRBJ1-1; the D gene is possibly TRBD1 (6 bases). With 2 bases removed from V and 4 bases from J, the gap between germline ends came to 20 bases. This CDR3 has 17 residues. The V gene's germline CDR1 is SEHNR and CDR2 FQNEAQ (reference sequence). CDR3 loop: CASSLSQGIILSTEAFF. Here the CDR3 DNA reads TGTGCCAGCAGCTTAAGTCAGGGGATCATCCTGAGCACTGAAGCTTTCTTT. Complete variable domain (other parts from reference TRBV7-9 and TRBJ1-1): DTGVSQNPRHKITKRGQNVTFRCDPISEHNRLYWYRQTLGQGPEFLTYFQNEAQLEKSRLLSDRFSAERPKGSFSTLEIQRTEQGDSAMYLCASSLSQGIILSTEAFFGQGTRLTVV.

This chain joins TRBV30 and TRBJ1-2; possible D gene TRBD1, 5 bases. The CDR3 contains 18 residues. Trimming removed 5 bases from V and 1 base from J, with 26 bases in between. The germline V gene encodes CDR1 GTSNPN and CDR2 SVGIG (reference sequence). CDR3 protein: CAWYKTGTGDTHNYGYTF. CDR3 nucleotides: TGTGCCTGGTACAAAACCGGGACTGGGGATACTCATAACTATGGCTACACCTTC.

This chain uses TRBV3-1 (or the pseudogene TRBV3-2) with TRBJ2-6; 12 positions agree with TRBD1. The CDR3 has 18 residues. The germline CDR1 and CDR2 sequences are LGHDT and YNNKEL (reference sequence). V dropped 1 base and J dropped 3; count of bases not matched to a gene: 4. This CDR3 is CASSQVGDRGLGANVLTF. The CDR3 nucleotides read TGTGCCAGCAGCCAAGTAGGGGACAGGGGGCTTGGGGCCAACGTCCTGACTTTC.

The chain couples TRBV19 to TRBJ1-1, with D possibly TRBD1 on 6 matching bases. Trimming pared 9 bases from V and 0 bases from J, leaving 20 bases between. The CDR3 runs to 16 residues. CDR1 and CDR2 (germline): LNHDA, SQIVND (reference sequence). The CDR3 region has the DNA TGTGCCAGCCAACCGAGGGGGGGGGTCTTGAACACTGAAGCTTTCTTT. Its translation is CASQPRGGVLNTEAFF. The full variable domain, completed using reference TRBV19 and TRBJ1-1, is DGGITQSPKYLFRKEGQNVTLSCEQNLNHDAMYWYRQDPGQGLRLIYYSQIVNDFQKGDIAEGYSVSREKKESFPLTVTSAQKNPTAFYLCASQPRGGVLNTEAFFGQGTRLTVV.

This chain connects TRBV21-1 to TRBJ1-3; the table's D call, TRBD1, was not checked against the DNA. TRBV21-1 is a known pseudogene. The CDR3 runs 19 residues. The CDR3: CASSNPRTGEFCSGNTIYF. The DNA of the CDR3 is TGTGCCAGCAGCAACCCGCGGACAGGGGAGTTTTGTTCCGGAAACACCATATATTTT.

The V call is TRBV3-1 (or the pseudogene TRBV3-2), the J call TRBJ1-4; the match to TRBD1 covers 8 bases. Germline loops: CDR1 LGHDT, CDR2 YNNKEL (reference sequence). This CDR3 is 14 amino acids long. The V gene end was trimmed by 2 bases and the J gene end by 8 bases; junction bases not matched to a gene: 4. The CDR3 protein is CASSQPDREEKLFF. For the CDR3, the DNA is TGTGCCAGCAGCCAACCGGACAGGGAGGAAAAACTGTTTTTT.

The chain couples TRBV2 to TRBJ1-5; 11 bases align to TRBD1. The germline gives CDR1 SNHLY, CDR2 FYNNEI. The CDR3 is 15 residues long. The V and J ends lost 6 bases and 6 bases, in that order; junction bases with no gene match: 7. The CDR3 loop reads CASSAGQGATQPQHF. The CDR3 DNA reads TGTGCCAGCAGCGCCGGACAGGGGGCAACTCAGCCCCAGCATTTT.

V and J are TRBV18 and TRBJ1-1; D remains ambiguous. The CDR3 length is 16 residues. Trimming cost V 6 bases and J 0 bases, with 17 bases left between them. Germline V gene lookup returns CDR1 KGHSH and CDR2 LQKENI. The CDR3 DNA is TGTGCCAGCTCCCCGGGTGCCACTATAGTGAACACTGAAGCTTTCTTT. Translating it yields CASSPGATIVNTEAFF. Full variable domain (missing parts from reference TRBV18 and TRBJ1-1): NAGVMQNPRHLVRRRGQEARLRCSPMKGHSHVYWYRQLPEEGLKFMVYLQKENIIDESGMPKERFSAEFPKEGPSILRIQQVVRGDSAAYFCASSPGATIVNTEAFFGQGTRLTVV.

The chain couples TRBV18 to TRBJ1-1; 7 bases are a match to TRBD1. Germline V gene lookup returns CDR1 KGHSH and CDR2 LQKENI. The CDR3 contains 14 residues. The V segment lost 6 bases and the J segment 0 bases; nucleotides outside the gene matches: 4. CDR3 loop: CASSLGQMNTEAFF. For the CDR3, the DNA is TGTGCCAGCTCCCTGGGACAGATGAACACTGAAGCTTTCTTT.

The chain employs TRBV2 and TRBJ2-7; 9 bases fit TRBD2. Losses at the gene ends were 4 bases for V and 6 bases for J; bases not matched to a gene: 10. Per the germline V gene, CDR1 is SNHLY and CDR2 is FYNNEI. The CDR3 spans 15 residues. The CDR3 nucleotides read TGTGCCAGCAGTGGACGTTCTGGGACTAGCTCCGAGCAGTACTTC. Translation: CASSGRSGTSSEQYF.

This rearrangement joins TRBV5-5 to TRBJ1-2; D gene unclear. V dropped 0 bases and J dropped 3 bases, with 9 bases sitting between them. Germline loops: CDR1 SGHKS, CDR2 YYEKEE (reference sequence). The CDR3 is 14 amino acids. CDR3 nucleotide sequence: TGTGCCAGCAGCTTGGACGGGTTCGACTATGGCTACACCTTC. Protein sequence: CASSLDGFDYGYTF.

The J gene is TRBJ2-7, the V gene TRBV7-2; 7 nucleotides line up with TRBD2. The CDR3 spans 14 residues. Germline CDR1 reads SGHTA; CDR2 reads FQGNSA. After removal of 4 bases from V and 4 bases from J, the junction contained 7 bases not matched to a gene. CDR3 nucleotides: TGTGCCAGCAGCTCTCGGGGAGGGGCTTACGAGCAGTACTTC. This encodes CASSSRGGAYEQYF. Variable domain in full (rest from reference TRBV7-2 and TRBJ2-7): GAGVSQSPSNKVTEKGKDVELRCDPISGHTALYWYRQSLGQGLEFLIYFQGNSAPDKSGLPSDRFSAERTGGSVSTLTIQRTQQEDSAVYLCASSSRGGAYEQYFGPGTRLTVT.

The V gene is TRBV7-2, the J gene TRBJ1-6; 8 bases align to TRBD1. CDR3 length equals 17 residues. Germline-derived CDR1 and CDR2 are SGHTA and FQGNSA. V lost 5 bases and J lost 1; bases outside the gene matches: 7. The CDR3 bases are TGTGCCAGCAGCCCAGGACAGGGTCGTTCCTATAATTCACCCCTCCACTTT. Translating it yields CASSPGQGRSYNSPLHF.

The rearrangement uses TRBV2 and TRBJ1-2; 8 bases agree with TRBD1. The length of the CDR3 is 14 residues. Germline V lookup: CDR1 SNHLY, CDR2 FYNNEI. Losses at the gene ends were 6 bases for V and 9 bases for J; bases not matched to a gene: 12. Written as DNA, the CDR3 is TGTGCCAGCAGCGGGGGACAGGAGACGATTAGCTACACCTTC. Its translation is CASSGGQETISYTF.